This T cell receptor (beta chain) was identified in a study of blood T cell repertoires in COVID-19. The wider study: Acute and convalescent COVID-19 specimens originated in the United States, Italy and Spain.

This clone occurred a few times. This CDR3 has 16 residues. Germline V CDR1 and CDR2: LGHDT, YNNKEL (reference sequence). The J segment lost 7 bases and the V segment lost 1 base, leaving 5 bases of the junction unmatched. The authors' processing: Estimated nucleated cell counts came from reference gene primer amplification. Sequencing used immunoSEQ multiplex PCR; TCRdb keeps in-frame clones, though not all of them. The V and J calls and clone size are taken from that table; D and trimming were inferred from the DNA. The table includes approximately 130,000 clones, about 76% detected once. The receptor was derived from a woman in her sixties with active or convalescent COVID-19. The source material was peripheral blood. The genes are TRBV3-1 (or the pseudogene TRBV3-2) and TRBJ2-2, with 11 positions matching TRBD2. In DNA form, the CDR3 reads TGTGCCAGCAGCCAAGGGCCGGGACTAGCGGACGGGGAGCTGTTTTTT. It encodes CASSQGPGLADGELFF.